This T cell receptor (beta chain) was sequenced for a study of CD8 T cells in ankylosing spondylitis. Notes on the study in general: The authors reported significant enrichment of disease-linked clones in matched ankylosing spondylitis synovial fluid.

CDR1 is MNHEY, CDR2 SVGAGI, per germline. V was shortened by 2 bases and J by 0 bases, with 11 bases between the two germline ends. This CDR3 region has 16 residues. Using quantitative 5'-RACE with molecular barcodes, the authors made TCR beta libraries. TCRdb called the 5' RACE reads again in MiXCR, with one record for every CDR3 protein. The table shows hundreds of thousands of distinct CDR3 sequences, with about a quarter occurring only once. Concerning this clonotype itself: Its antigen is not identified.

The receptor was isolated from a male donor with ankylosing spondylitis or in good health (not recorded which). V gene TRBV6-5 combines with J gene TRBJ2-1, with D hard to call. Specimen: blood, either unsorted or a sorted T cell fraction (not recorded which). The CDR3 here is CASSYKGFSSYNEQFF. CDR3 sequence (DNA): TGTGCCAGCAGTTACAAGGGCTTTAGCTCCTACAATGAGCAGTTCTTC.